Listed here is a single T cell receptor (beta chain). What it binds is unknown. The sample comes from a study of CXCR3-negative and CXCR3-positive naive CD8 T cells. General study points: When CXCR3-positive naive cells were set against CXCR3-negative naive cells, the former had more hydrophobic TRB CDR3s.

The study made its TRB cDNA libraries by 5' RACE, adding UMI labels. One entry per CDR3 protein, without DNA, is what TCRdb gives after re-calling the 5' RACE reads. There are about 150,000 distinct CDR3 sequences in the sample, with about 0.28% held by the top ten. The receptor's source is a human donor in good health. Some clones in this sample may be carry-over from other donors' samples. Sequencing used naive CXCR3+ CD8+ T cells from blood. Subset reported: CD45RO-CCR7+CD27+CD95- naive CD8+ T cells expressing CXCR3 (TNR3+).

CDR3 residues: CSVVGTGGETQYF. The chain recombines TRBV29-1 with TRBJ2-5; TCRdb calls TRBD1, which cannot be checked without DNA. Germline CDR1 is SQVTM and CDR2 is ANQGSEA. There are 13 residues in the CDR3. Drawing the rest from reference TRBV29-1 and TRBJ2-5, the complete variable domain is SAVISQKPSRDICQRGTSLTIQCQVDSQVTMMFWYRQQPGQSLTLIATANQGSEATYESGFVIDKFPISRPNLTFSTLTVSNMSPEDSSIYLCSVVGTGGETQYFGPGTRLLVL.